This entry describes one TCR beta chain. Clones were sequenced by immunoSEQ multiplex PCR, and TCRdb holds only the in-frame ones, with some missing. The sample has 180,000 or so clones, 80% to 90% seen once. This record comes from a study of blood T cell repertoires in COVID-19. At the level of the study: The origin of the acute and convalescent COVID-19 samples was the United States, Italy and Spain.

Material for sequencing was peripheral blood. The TCR originated in a man aged 35 to 55 who had recovered from COVID-19.

The CDR3 loop reads CASSLVLAGNTEAFF. The CDR3 coding sequence is TGTGCCAGCAGTTTAGTGTTGGCAGGGAACACTGAAGCTTTCTTT. The V gene is TRBV28, the J gene TRBJ1-1; D call uncertain. Trimming took off 2 bases at V and 1 base at J, with 11 bases between the two ends. From germline, CDR1 is MDHEN and CDR2 SYDVKM. The CDR3 loop spans 15 amino acids. The complete variable domain, with remaining parts taken from reference TRBV28 and TRBJ1-1, reads DVKVTQSSRYLVKRTGEKVFLECVQDMDHENMFWYRQDPGLGLRLIYFSYDVKMKEKGDIPEGYSVSREKKERFSLILESASTNQTSMYLCASSLVLAGNTEAFFGQGTRLTVV.